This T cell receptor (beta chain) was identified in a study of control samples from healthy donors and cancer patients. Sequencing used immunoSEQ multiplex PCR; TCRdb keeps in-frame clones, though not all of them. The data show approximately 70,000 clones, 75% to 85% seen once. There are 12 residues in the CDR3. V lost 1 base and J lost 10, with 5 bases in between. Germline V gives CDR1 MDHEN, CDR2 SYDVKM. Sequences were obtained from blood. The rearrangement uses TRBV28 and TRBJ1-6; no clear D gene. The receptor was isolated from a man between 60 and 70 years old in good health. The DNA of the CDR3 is TGTGCCAGCAGTTTATCCCGGTCACCCCTCCACTTT. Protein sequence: CASSLSRSPLHF.